These 17 T cell receptor beta chains came from one sample sequenced in a study of T cell responses to AZD1222 COVID-19 vaccine. TCRdb's table, derived via immunoSEQ multiplex PCR, lists solely in-frame clones and lacks some. The sample yields 100,000 to 120,000 clones, 80% to 95% seen once. The sample here was peripheral blood, taken 28 days after the second AZD1222 dose. The receptors stem from an adult who received the AZD1222 COVID-19 vaccine.

In this sample, this clone turned up once. The V call is TRBV6-4, the J call TRBJ2-7; 12 bases are shared with TRBD2. The V gene's germline CDR1 is MRHNA and CDR2 SNTAGT. The CDR3 extends over 21 amino acids. V lost 0 bases, J lost 3 bases, and 18 bases stayed unmatched. DNA for the CDR3: TGTGCCAGCAGTGACTCCCCTCGCCCCACTAGCGGGGGGAATAAAGGCTACGAGCAGTACTTC. This sequence encodes CASSDSPRPTSGGNKGYEQYF.

The gene calls are TRBV11-2 and TRBJ1-2; 7 bases agree with TRBD1. In germline, CDR1 is SGHAT, CDR2 FQNNGV. V was pared by 4 bases and J by 4 bases, with 9 bases of the junction left unmatched. The CDR3 covers 15 residues. The chain's CDR3 is CASSWLTGTLYGYTF. CDR3 coding DNA: TGTGCCAGCAGCTGGTTGACAGGGACTCTCTATGGCTACACCTTC.

The chain is built from TRBV6-1 and TRBJ2-2; 11 positions agree with TRBD2. The CDR3 has 16 residues. Trimming took 2 bases from V and 4 from J; bases not matched to a gene: 3. Per germline, CDR1 MNHNS and CDR2 SASEGT. CDR3 nucleotides: TGTGCCAGCAGTGAAAGACTAGCGGGGCCCACCGGGGAGCTGTTTTTT. It translates to CASSERLAGPTGELFF.

The chain recombines TRBV11-1 with TRBJ1-4; D gene uncertain. Trimming stripped 5 bases from V and 6 bases from J, with 7 bases between. The CDR3 sequence is 12 residues long. CDR1 is SGHAT and CDR2 is FQDESV in the germline V gene (reference sequence). The CDR3 DNA reads TGTGCCAGCAGCCGAGGACATGAAAAACTGTTTTTT. Translated, it gives CASSRGHEKLFF.

The V gene is TRBV2, the J gene TRBJ2-7, with 9 bases identical to TRBD2. Trimming took 4 bases from V and 11 from J; bases not matched to a gene: 15. The germline CDR1 and CDR2 sequences are SNHLY and FYNNEI. The CDR3 totals 15 residues. The CDR3, as DNA: TGTGCCAGCAGTGCGGCGAGCGGGGGGCCTTTGGGGGAGTACTTC. Amino acids: CASSAASGGPLGEYF.

The CDR3 spells CSTTRDRAGETQYF. CDR3 DNA sequence: TGCAGCACGACCCGGGACAGGGCGGGCGAGACCCAGTACTTC. The chain joins TRBV29-1 to TRBJ2-5, with 9 positions matching TRBD1. Germline loops: CDR1 SQVTM, CDR2 ANQGSEA. After removal of 8 bases from V and 5 bases from J, the junction contained 12 bases not matched to a gene. This CDR3 spans 14 amino acids.

V is TRBV10-3 and J is TRBJ1-1, with a possible D match to TRBD1 (5 bases). Trimming stripped 10 bases from V and 6 bases from J, with 24 bases between. The CDR3 is 15 residues long. Germline V gene lookup returns CDR1 ENHRY and CDR2 SYGVKD. The CDR3 DNA follows: TGTGCCAGTGGAGGTGTGGGGGGACTTTCCTCTGAAGCTTTCTTT. This encodes CASGGVGGLSSEAFF.

This rearrangement joins TRBV29-1 to TRBJ2-5, with a possible D match to TRBD2 (5 bases). V gave up 4 bases and J gave up 5 bases, with 14 bases separating them. This CDR3 has 13 residues. CDR1 SQVTM and CDR2 ANQGSEA come from the germline V gene. The CDR3 sequence is CSVGTGNGETQYF. CDR3 in DNA: TGCAGCGTTGGTACGGGGAATGGGGAGACCCAGTACTTC. Full variable domain (rest looked up from reference TRBV29-1 and TRBJ2-5): SAVISQKPSRDICQRGTSLTIQCQVDSQVTMMFWYRQQPGQSLTLIATANQGSEATYESGFVIDKFPISRPNLTFSTLTVSNMSPEDSSIYLCSVGTGNGETQYFGPGTRLLVL.

The chain recombines TRBV7-9 with TRBJ1-4, with D uncertain. V lost 1 base and J lost 3, with 3 bases in between. Germline V lookup: CDR1 SEHNR, CDR2 FQNEAQ (reference sequence). The CDR3 is 13 residues long. The CDR3 region has the DNA TGTGCCAGCAGCTTAGGGGCTAATGAAAAACTGTTTTTT. This codes for CASSLGANEKLFF.

This chain's CDR3 is CASSLARKHEQYF. As DNA, the CDR3 is TGTGCCAGCAGCTTGGCTCGTAAGCACGAGCAGTACTTC. This chain connects TRBV5-8 to TRBJ2-7; no definite D call. The CDR3 covers 13 residues. Looked up from germline, CDR1 is SGHTS and CDR2 is YDEGEE. With 0 bases removed from V and 5 bases from J, the gap between germline ends came to 9 bases. The entire variable domain, with the rest obtained from reference TRBV5-8 and TRBJ2-7, is as follows: EAGVTQSPTHLIKTRGQQATLRCSPISGHTSVYWYQQALGLGLQFLLWYDEGEERNRGNFPPRFSGRQFPNYSSELNVNALELEDSALYLCASSLARKHEQYFGPGTRLTVT.

The chain recombines TRBV5-4 with TRBJ1-1; D unresolved. With 3 bases removed from V and 4 bases from J, the gap between germline ends came to 16 bases. Germline CDR1 is SGHNT and CDR2 is YYREEE (reference sequence). The CDR3 loop spans 15 amino acids. The CDR3 region has the DNA TGTGCCAGCAGCTCGAGGCCGGGGATGGGCACTGAAGCTTTCTTT. The encoded protein is CASSSRPGMGTEAFF. The whole variable domain, remainder taken from reference TRBV5-4 and TRBJ1-1, is ETGVTQSPTHLIKTRGQQVTLRCSSQSGHNTVSWYQQALGQGPQFIFQYYREEENGRGNFPPRFSGLQFPNYSSELNVNALELDDSALYLCASSSRPGMGTEAFFGQGTRLTVV.

A few counts support this clone. This chain links TRBV7-9 with TRBJ2-1, with D possibly matching TRBD1 (6 bases). This CDR3 spans 17 amino acids. In germline, CDR1 is SEHNR, CDR2 FQNEAQ (reference sequence). V lost 5 bases to trimming and J lost 5 bases, with 22 bases between them. The CDR3 DNA sequence: TGTGCCAGCAGCCTCCGGGCGAACAGGGTGGGAGACAATGAGCAGTTCTTC. Protein: CASSLRANRVGDNEQFF.

The chain couples TRBV9 to TRBJ2-7; 7 bases fit TRBD2. The V gene's germline CDR1 is SGDLS and CDR2 YYNGEE. With 2 bases clipped from V and 2 bases from J, the junction kept 4 bases outside the gene matches. This CDR3 is built from 14 residues. The CDR3 DNA follows: TGTGCCAGCAGCGTGGGGGAGGGCCCCTACGAGCAGTACTTC. This codes for CASSVGEGPYEQYF.

The rearrangement uses TRBV6-5 and TRBJ1-5; D not certain. The CDR3 spans 13 residues. Germline-derived CDR1 and CDR2 are MNHEY and SVGAGI. V was clipped by 4 bases and J by 7 bases, with 11 bases between them. The CDR3 DNA is TGTGCCAGCAGTTCTCGGCCAGAACAGCCCCAGCATTTT. Translating gives CASSSRPEQPQHF.

This rearrangement joins TRBV6-5 to TRBJ2-5, with D uncertain. Germline values: CDR1 MNHEY, CDR2 SVGAGI. The V end lost 2 bases, the J end lost 1 base, and 5 bases lay between the germline ends. This CDR3 has 13 amino acids. The CDR3: CASSYTPQETQYF. CDR3 bases: TGTGCCAGCAGTTACACCCCCCAAGAGACCCAGTACTTC.

CDR3 protein: CASSYSIGRGYGYTF. CDR3 nucleotides: TGTGCCAGCAGTTACTCGATCGGCAGGGGCTATGGCTACACCTTC. The rearrangement links TRBV6-2 or TRBV6-3 to TRBJ1-2; tentatively, D is TRBD1 (6 bases). CDR3 length: 15 amino acids. Per the germline V gene, CDR1 is MNHEY and CDR2 is SVGEGT. Between the trimmed V and J ends, which lost 0 bases and 4 bases, there was a span of 12 bases.

The chain couples TRBV11-2 to TRBJ2-3; 8 bases align to TRBD2. The CDR3 extends over 15 amino acids. Trimming took 5 bases from V and 3 from J; bases not matched to a gene: 7. Germline values: CDR1 SGHAT, CDR2 FQNNGV. CDR3 nucleotides: TGTGCCAGCAGCCACGGGGGGGCAAGGACAGATACGCAGTATTTT. It codes for CASSHGGARTDTQYF.